Presented here are 27 T cell receptor beta chains from one specimen sequenced in a study of breast tumors, draining lymph nodes, adjacent tissues (TCRdb year 2016). Library construction relied on multiplex PCR. Sequencing was performed on an Illumina HiSeq 2000. TCRdb ran its own pipeline on the public reads, namely fastp trimming at Q25 and MiXCR clone calling, and kept in-frame beta chains. Rows merge per CDR3 protein into single entries with the most common DNA and genes. The sample records approximately 23,000 distinct CDR3 sequences, over 60% of which are singletons. 20% to 30% of the sample goes to the ten largest clones. The sequencing sample was made of tumor-adjacent breast tissue. Receptors originate from a female donor with breast cancer. Some clones in this sample may be carry-over from other donors' samples.

The chain is built from TRBV10-3 and TRBJ1-3, with a possible D match to TRBD1 (5 bases). Germline V gene data show CDR1 as ENHRY and CDR2 as SYGVKD. The germline V and J ends were trimmed by 0 bases and 0 bases, with 12 bases remaining between them. The CDR3 consists of 17 residues. The DNA for the CDR3 is TGTGCCATCAGTGAGTCGGGGGGTCCGAGCTCTGGAAACACCATATATTTT. It encodes CAISESGGPSSGNTIYF.

The chain recombines TRBV20-1 with TRBJ2-7, with D possibly being TRBD1 (5 bases). Germline assignment: CDR1 DFQATT and CDR2 SNEGSKA (reference sequence). This CDR3 region has 14 residues. With 0 bases removed from V and 2 bases from J, the gap between germline ends came to 11 bases. The CDR3 nucleotides read TGCAGTGCTAGAGACCTGACAGAAACCTACGAGCAGTACTTC. This translates into CSARDLTETYEQYF.

This sequence joins TRBV5-5 and TRBJ2-7; D may be TRBD1 or TRBD2 (5 bases each). Per the germline V gene, CDR1 is SGHKS and CDR2 is YYEKEE (reference sequence). The V and J ends lost 1 base and 2 bases respectively, with 13 bases between them. This CDR3 has 15 residues. CDR3 protein: CASSLSGTLTYEQYF. The DNA for the CDR3 is TGTGCCAGCAGCTTGAGTGGGACCCTAACCTACGAGCAGTACTTC.

The chain has TRBV30 and TRBJ2-2, with D hard to call. Germline V CDR1 and CDR2: GTSNPN, SVGIG (reference sequence). Between the trimmed V and J ends, which lost 3 bases and 7 bases, there was a span of 6 bases. CDR3 length: 11 amino acids. The CDR3 region has the DNA TGTGCCTGGAGCGGCGGCGGGGAGCTGTTTTTT. It translates to CAWSGGGELFF. Full variable domain (remainder filled in from reference TRBV30 and TRBJ2-2): SQTIHQWPATLVQPVGSPLSLECTVEGTSNPNLYWYRQAAGRGLQLLFYSVGIGQISSEVPQNLSASRPQDRQFILSSKKLLLSDSGFYLCAWSGGGELFFGEGSRLTVL.

The chain couples TRBV20-1 to TRBJ1-2; 7 bases fit TRBD1. Trimming cost V 3 bases and J 0 bases; bases outside gene matches: 7. Germline CDR1 reads DFQATT; CDR2 reads SNEGSKA (reference sequence). CDR3 length: 15 amino acids. The CDR3 DNA follows: TGCAGTGCTAGCCTACAGGGGCGAGCTAACTATGGCTACACCTTC. Translation: CSASLQGRANYGYTF.

By proportion, this clonotype is medium-sized. One end of the junction fails to match germline, which may point to a read error. The rearrangement joins TRBV4-1 to TRBJ1-4, with D unresolved. Germline V gene lookup returns CDR1 MGHRA and CDR2 YSYEKL. This CDR3 has 17 amino acids. For the CDR3, the DNA is TGCGCCAGCAGCGAAGAGGTTGAGGGTGTGGCTAATGAAAAACTGTTTTTT. Its translation is CASSEEVEGVANEKLFF.

This chain links TRBV15 with TRBJ2-7; 9 nucleotides agree with TRBD1. The CDR3 extends over 16 amino acids. Trimming took 1 base from V and 5 from J; bases not matched to a gene: 9. In germline, CDR1 is LNHNV, CDR2 YYDKDF (reference sequence). CDR3 loop: CATSRGPGTGQNEQYF. In DNA form, the CDR3 reads TGTGCCACCAGCAGAGGCCCGGGGACAGGGCAGAACGAGCAGTACTTC.

This clonotype rates as medium-sized (0.01 to 0.1%). The rearrangement joins TRBV6-1 to TRBJ1-5; no firm D call. Germline lookup yields CDR1 MNHNS and CDR2 SASEGT. The V and J ends lost 7 bases and 0 bases respectively, with 13 bases between them. The CDR3 extends over 15 amino acids. CDR3 amino acids: CASTGLHYSNQPQHF. The CDR3 nucleotides are TGTGCCAGCACTGGTCTCCACTATAGCAATCAGCCCCAGCATTTT.

This clonotype was detected many times. The chain recombines TRBV2 with TRBJ2-4; D unresolved. V was trimmed by 4 bases and J by 5 bases, leaving 12 bases between them. The CDR3 spans 14 residues. Per germline, CDR1 SNHLY and CDR2 FYNNEI. CDR3: CASSAWETQNIQYF. The CDR3 nucleotides are TGTGCCAGCAGTGCGTGGGAAACCCAAAACATTCAGTACTTC.

CDR3 DNA: TGCAGCGGAGGTCGGAGCACAGATACGCAGTATTTT. Residues: CSGGRSTDTQYF. The chain recombines TRBV29-1 with TRBJ2-3; D gene uncertain. Germline V gene sequence: CDR1 SQVTM, CDR2 ANQGSEA. The CDR3 contains 12 residues. V was clipped by 7 bases and J by 0 bases, with 8 bases between them.

This chain uses TRBV20-1 with TRBJ2-1; TRBD2 might be the D (6 bases). This CDR3 region has 13 residues. V gave up 5 bases and J gave up 5 bases, with 13 bases separating them. The germline V gene has CDR1 DFQATT and CDR2 SNEGSKA (reference sequence). The CDR3 region is CSAGGTGNNEQFF. The CDR3 region has the DNA TGCAGTGCTGGGGGGACTGGTAACAATGAGCAGTTCTTC.

The rearrangement links TRBV5-1 to TRBJ2-7; the D gene is possibly TRBD2 (6 bases). CDR1 is SGHRS and CDR2 is YFSETQ in the germline V gene. The CDR3 length is 12 residues. V lost 7 bases, J lost 6 bases, and 14 bases lay in between. This CDR3 reads CASRGTGSEQYF. The CDR3 DNA follows: TGCGCCAGCCGGGGGACTGGGAGCGAGCAGTACTTC.

This clonotype has only one observation. The chain is built from TRBV5-4 and TRBJ2-7; 7 nucleotides line up with TRBD2. CDR1 is SGHNT, CDR2 YYREEE, per germline (reference sequence). The V and J ends lost 3 bases and 0 bases, in that order; junction bases with no gene match: 6. The CDR3 contains 15 residues. The CDR3 loop is CASSWGGGSSYEQYF. The CDR3 DNA is TGTGCCAGCAGCTGGGGAGGCGGGAGCTCCTACGAGCAGTACTTC.

This clonotype was counted ten times or more. The rearrangement joins TRBV4-1 to TRBJ2-5; D possibly matches TRBD1 or TRBD2 (6 bases each). The CDR3 is 14 amino acids. CDR1 is MGHRA and CDR2 is YSYEKL in the germline V gene. V was shortened by 7 bases and J by 2 bases, with 14 bases between the two germline ends. The DNA of the CDR3 is TGCGCCAGCACCACGACAGGAGGGCAAGAGACCCAGTACTTC. This encodes CASTTTGGQETQYF.

This rearrangement joins TRBV20-1 to TRBJ2-3, with 11 bases identical to TRBD1. The V gene's germline CDR1 is DFQATT and CDR2 SNEGSKA (reference sequence). Trimming took 3 bases from V and 5 from J; bases not matched to a gene: 16. The CDR3 runs to 18 residues. This chain's CDR3 is CSASSGSAWDRGIDTQYF. The CDR3 DNA sequence: TGCAGTGCTAGCTCGGGCTCTGCGTGGGACAGGGGGATAGATACGCAGTATTTT.

This clonotype qualifies as medium-sized. The chain joins TRBV7-3 to TRBJ2-7; D uncertain. The CDR3 consists of 14 residues. Germline CDR1 is SGHTA and CDR2 is FQGTGA. The V gene lost 0 bases and the J gene lost 6 bases, with 12 bases spanning the gap. The chain's CDR3 is CASSLTPDGREQYF. The CDR3 DNA is TGTGCCAGCAGCTTAACCCCGGACGGGCGCGAGCAGTACTTC.

This chain connects TRBV24-1 to TRBJ2-7; D tentatively reads TRBD1 or TRBD2 (5 bases each). The V end was cut by 9 bases, the J end by 1 base, with 21 bases between. Germline assignment: CDR1 KGHDR and CDR2 SFDVKD. This CDR3 is 16 amino acids long. The CDR3 bases are TGTGCCACCGCGCCGGGACCCTTCCCGTCTTCCTACGAGCAGTACTTC. Residues: CATAPGPFPSSYEQYF.

This chain links TRBV18 with TRBJ1-1; D unresolved. The CDR3 is made up of 15 amino acids. V was pared by 3 bases and J by 3 bases, with 14 bases between. Germline assignment: CDR1 KGHSH and CDR2 LQKENI. The CDR3 loop reads CASSPNLGVHTEAFF. CDR3 in DNA: TGTGCCAGCTCACCCAACCTCGGGGTGCACACTGAAGCTTTCTTT.

The CDR3, as DNA: TGTGCCAGCTCCGGAAACTACAATGAGCAGTTCTTC. The encoded protein is CASSGNYNEQFF. The V call is TRBV27, the J call TRBJ2-1; no clear D gene. The ends were cut back, 8 bases at V and 3 bases at J, with 8 bases in the middle. The germline gives CDR1 MNHEY, CDR2 SMNVEV (reference sequence). This CDR3 spans 12 amino acids.

The chain recombines TRBV6-5 with TRBJ2-1; D not certain. V lost 6 bases to trimming and J lost 4 bases, with 13 bases between them. CDR1 and CDR2 (germline): MNHEY, SVGAGI. The CDR3 has 14 residues. This CDR3 reads CASRLTKGYNEQFF. CDR3 nucleotide sequence: TGTGCCAGCAGACTTACTAAAGGGTACAATGAGCAGTTCTTC.

The chain has TRBV12-3 or TRBV12-4 and TRBJ1-6; TRBD1 matches 9 bases. Trimming took 5 bases from V and 10 from J; bases not matched to a gene: 12. This CDR3 has 16 amino acids. CDR3 DNA: TGTGCCAGCAGTCGACCCCCGGGACAGGGAAGATCACCCCTCCACTTT. It translates to CASSRPPGQGRSPLHF.

This clonotype was observed a single time. In DNA form, the CDR3 reads TGTGCCAGCAGGGCACCGGCTGGGGGTGAGCAGTTCTTC. Protein sequence: CASRAPAGGEQFF. V is TRBV9 and J is TRBJ2-1; the D call may be TRBD1 or TRBD2 (5 bases each). V lost 5 bases and J 9 bases, leaving 15 bases between the germline ends. This CDR3 is built from 13 residues. Germline values: CDR1 SGDLS, CDR2 YYNGEE.

The rearrangement links TRBV10-2 to TRBJ2-3; D tentatively reads TRBD1 or TRBD2 (5 bases each). Germline assignment: CDR1 WSHSY and CDR2 SAAADI. The CDR3 is 15 residues long. V lost 4 bases and J lost 2, with 13 bases in between. The CDR3 loop reads CASSVSGHDTDTQYF. The CDR3 DNA reads as TGCGCCAGCAGTGTGTCGGGGCACGACACAGATACGCAGTATTTT.

V and J are TRBV12-3 or TRBV12-4 and TRBJ1-1; 9 bases align to TRBD1. Trimming removed 3 bases from V and 0 bases from J; junction bases left unmatched: 20. CDR3 size: 21 residues. DNA of the CDR3: TGTGCCAGCAGTTTTAAGGGGACAGGGACCCCAGGTTTACCCATGAACACTGAAGCTTTCTTT. Translated: CASSFKGTGTPGLPMNTEAFF.

The table lists this clonotype with a count of one. The chain employs TRBV20-1 and TRBJ2-3; TRBD1 might be the D (5 bases). This CDR3 is built from 16 residues. Trimming cost V 1 base and J 2 bases, with 16 bases left between them. Germline lookup yields CDR1 DFQATT and CDR2 SNEGSKA (reference sequence). CDR3 region: CSARVQGALSTDTQYF. The CDR3 coding sequence is TGCAGTGCTAGAGTACAAGGGGCTTTATCCACAGATACGCAGTATTTT.

For the CDR3, the DNA is TGTGCCAGTAGTAAACGAACAGGTTTGGATAGCAATCAGCCCCAGCATTTT. Protein product: CASSKRTGLDSNQPQHF. This chain uses TRBV19 with TRBJ1-5; TRBD1 might be the D (5 bases). CDR1 is LNHDA and CDR2 is SQIVND in the germline V gene (reference sequence). This CDR3 comprises 17 residues. V lost 4 bases and J lost 0, with 16 bases in between. Variable domain in full (rest from reference TRBV19 and TRBJ1-5): DGGITQSPKYLFRKEGQNVTLSCEQNLNHDAMYWYRQDPGQGLRLIYYSQIVNDFQKGDIAEGYSVSREKKESFPLTVTSAQKNPTAFYLCASSKRTGLDSNQPQHFGDGTRLSIL.

In its sample, this clonotype was seen once. This chain links TRBV7-9 with TRBJ2-3; D remains unclear. Trimming took off 3 bases at V and 2 bases at J, with 9 bases between the two ends. Germline CDR1 and CDR2: SEHNR and FQNEAQ (reference sequence). The CDR3 contains 14 residues. The CDR3 DNA reads as TGTGCCAGCAGCTTGGCCCGGAACACAGATACGCAGTATTTT. Amino acids: CASSLARNTDTQYF.